A selection of T cell receptor beta chains follows, all from one sample in a study of cytomegalovirus exposure and HLA in healthy donors. Assay: immunoSEQ multiplex PCR; the TCRdb copy retains only in-frame clones and omits some. The data contain about 250,000 clones, around 90% of them singletons. The source material was PBMCs. These receptors originate from a girl aged 2-9 years in good health and CMV-seronegative. Each CDR3 is given with its conserved first and last residue. Fields, in order: J gene, V gene, clone size, D gene, CDR3 protein, CDR3 DNA. A D gene is named only where the DNA matches it firmly. The size entry is marked missing in some rows and otherwise reads once, few, many or a size class.

j_gene: TRBJ1-2
v_gene: TRBV7-2
abundance: NA
d_gene: NA
CDR3aa: CASSQRSGVNRAF
CDR3nt: TGTGCCAGCAGTCAGAGGTCAGGGGTCAACAGGGCCTTC

j_gene: TRBJ2-7
v_gene: TRBV13
abundance: few
d_gene: TRBD1
CDR3aa: CASSSGAGGYEQYF
CDR3nt: TGTGCCAGCAGCTCCGGGGCAGGGGGCTACGAGCAGTACTTC

j_gene: TRBJ1-1
v_gene: TRBV5-1
abundance: NA
d_gene: TRBD1
CDR3aa: CASSARTGGVTEAFF
CDR3nt: TGCGCCAGCAGCGCCCGGACAGGGGGGGTCACTGAAGCTTTCTTT

j_gene: TRBJ2-7
v_gene: TRBV11-2
abundance: NA
d_gene: TRBD2
CDR3aa: CASSLRLANEQYF
CDR3nt: TGTGCCAGCAGCTTGCGACTAGCCAACGAGCAGTACTTC

j_gene: TRBJ1-3
v_gene: TRBV6-6
abundance: NA
d_gene: NA
CDR3aa: CASSYSIDTIYF
CDR3nt: TGTGCCAGCAGTTACTCGATAGACACCATATATTTT

j_gene: TRBJ2-2
v_gene: TRBV15
abundance: once
d_gene: TRBD1
CDR3aa: CATKTGATNTGELFF
CDR3nt: TGTGCCACCAAAACAGGGGCCACGAACACCGGGGAGCTGTTTTTT

j_gene: TRBJ1-4
v_gene: TRBV10-3
abundance: NA
d_gene: NA
CDR3aa: CAISTRDGDSNEKLFF
CDR3nt: TGTGCCATCAGCACCCGGGACGGGGACTCTAATGAAAAACTGTTTTTT

j_gene: TRBJ1-6
v_gene: TRBV10-2
abundance: NA
d_gene: NA
CDR3aa: CASSTGTDSPLHF
CDR3nt: TGCGCCAGCAGTACAGGGACGGATTCACCCCTCCACTTT

j_gene: TRBJ1-5
v_gene: TRBV28
abundance: NA
d_gene: TRBD1
CDR3aa: CASSLSGGTGQPQHF
CDR3nt: TGTGCCAGCAGTTTATCGGGCGGGACAGGCCAGCCCCAGCATTTT

j_gene: TRBJ2-5
v_gene: TRBV15
abundance: NA
d_gene: NA
CDR3aa: CATSEPGHNQETQYF
CDR3nt: TGTGCCACCAGCGAGCCGGGACACAACCAAGAGACCCAGTACTTC

j_gene: TRBJ2-1
v_gene: TRBV6-4
abundance: once
d_gene: TRBD2
CDR3aa: CASRRTSGDDIRYNEQFF
CDR3nt: TGTGCCAGCAGAAGGACTAGCGGGGACGATATCAGATACAATGAGCAGTTCTTC

j_gene: TRBJ1-2
v_gene: TRBV7-8
abundance: NA
d_gene: TRBD1
CDR3aa: CASSALTGVNYGYTF
CDR3nt: TGTGCCAGCAGCGCCCTGACAGGGGTGAACTATGGCTACACCTTC

j_gene: TRBJ2-7
v_gene: TRBV20-1
abundance: NA
d_gene: NA
CDR3aa: CSASSRDEQYF
CDR3nt: TGCAGTGCTAGTTCCAGGGACGAGCAGTACTTC

j_gene: TRBJ1-1
v_gene: TRBV30
abundance: few
d_gene: NA
CDR3aa: CAWSVLGEAFF
CDR3nt: TGTGCCTGGAGTGTACTTGGTGAAGCTTTCTTT